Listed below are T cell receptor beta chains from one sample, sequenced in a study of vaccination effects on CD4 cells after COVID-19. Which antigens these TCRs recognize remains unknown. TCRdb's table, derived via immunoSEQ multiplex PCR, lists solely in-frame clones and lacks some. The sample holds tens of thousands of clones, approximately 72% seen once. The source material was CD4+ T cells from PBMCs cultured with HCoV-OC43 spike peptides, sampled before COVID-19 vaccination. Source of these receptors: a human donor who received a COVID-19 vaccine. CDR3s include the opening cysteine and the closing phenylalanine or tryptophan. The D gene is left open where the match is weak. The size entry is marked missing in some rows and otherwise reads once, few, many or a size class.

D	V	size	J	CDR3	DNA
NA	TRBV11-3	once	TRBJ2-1	CASSLGGASGNEQFF	TGTGCCAGCAGCTTAGGGGGTGCATCGGGCAATGAGCAGTTCTTC
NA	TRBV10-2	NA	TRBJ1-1	CASSRGQMNTEAFF	TGCGCCAGCAGTCGAGGACAAATGAACACTGAAGCTTTCTTT
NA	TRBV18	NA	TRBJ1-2	CASSPGGEANYGYTF	TGTGCCAGCTCACCAGGGGGGGAAGCTAACTATGGCTACACCTTC
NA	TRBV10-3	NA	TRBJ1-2	CAISDGVDYGYTF	TGTGCCATCAGTGACGGGGTTGACTATGGCTACACCTTC
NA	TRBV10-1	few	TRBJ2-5	CASSESKGGGETQYF	TGCGCCAGCAGTGAGTCGAAGGGAGGTGGGGAGACCCAGTACTTC
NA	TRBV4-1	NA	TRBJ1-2	CASSREERGDGYTF	TGCGCCAGCAGCCGGGAGGAGCGAGGGGATGGCTACACCTTC
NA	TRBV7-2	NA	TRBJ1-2	CASSSYVTGTTYGYTF	TGTGCCAGCAGCTCTTACGTTACCGGGACAACCTATGGCTACACCTTC
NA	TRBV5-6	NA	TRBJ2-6	CASSLFQGITGANVLTF	TGTGCCAGCAGCTTGTTCCAGGGCATAACTGGGGCCAACGTCCTGACTTTC
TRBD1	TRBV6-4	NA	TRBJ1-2	CASSDTGQGVNGYTF	TGTGCCAGCAGTGACACGGGCCAGGGGGTGAACGGCTACACCTTC
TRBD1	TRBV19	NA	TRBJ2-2	CASSRDSLDPGELFF	TGTGCCAGTAGCCGGGACAGTTTGGATCCCGGGGAGCTGTTTTTT
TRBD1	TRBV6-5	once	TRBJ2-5	CASIRDRGSETQYF	TGTGCCAGCATCCGGGACAGGGGGTCGGAGACCCAGTACTTC
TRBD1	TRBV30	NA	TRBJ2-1	CAWGVGEDRETYNEQFF	TGTGCCTGGGGTGTCGGGGAGGACAGGGAGACCTACAATGAGCAGTTCTTC
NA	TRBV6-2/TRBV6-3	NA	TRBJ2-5	CASRYTSGEVTQYF	TGTGCCAGCAGATACACTTCGGGGGAGGTGACCCAGTACTTC
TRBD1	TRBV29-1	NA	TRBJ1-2	CSAGTGLYGYTF	TGCAGCGCCGGGACAGGGCTCTATGGCTACACCTTC
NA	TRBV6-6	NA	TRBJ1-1	CASSYSRGTEAFF	TGTGCCAGCAGTTACTCAAGGGGGACTGAAGCTTTCTTT
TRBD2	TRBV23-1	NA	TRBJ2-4	CASSRVRGGVQYF	TGCGCCAGCAGTCGTGTCCGGGGGGGCGTTCAGTACTTC
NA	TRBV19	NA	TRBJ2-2	CASSPPRGAGELFF	TGTGCCAGTAGCCCTCCGAGGGGGGCCGGGGAGCTGTTTTTT
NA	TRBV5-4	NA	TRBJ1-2	CASSLEGANYGYTF	TGTGCCAGCAGCTTGGAGGGAGCTAACTATGGCTACACCTTC
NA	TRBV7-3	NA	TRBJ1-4	CASSSLGGKLFF	TGTGCCAGCAGCTCACTAGGAGGAAAACTGTTTTTT
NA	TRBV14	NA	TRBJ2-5	CASSRLWETQYF	TGTGCCAGCAGCCGACTCTGGGAGACCCAGTACTTC
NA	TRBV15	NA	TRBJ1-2	CATSREISLYGYTF	TGTGCCACCAGCAGAGAAATTAGCCTGTATGGCTACACCTTC
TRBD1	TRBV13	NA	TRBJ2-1	CASSARTTGRGHNEQFF	TGTGCCAGCAGCGCCCGGACGACAGGGCGCGGGCACAATGAGCAGTTCTTC
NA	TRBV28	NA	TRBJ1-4	CASSRLGEKLFF	TGTGCCAGCAGCCGACTCGGTGAAAAACTGTTTTTT
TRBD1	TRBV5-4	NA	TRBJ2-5	CASSNGQGAFQETQYF	TGTGCCAGCAGCAACGGACAGGGGGCTTTCCAAGAGACCCAGTACTTC
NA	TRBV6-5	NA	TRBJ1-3	CASKSSGNTIYF	TGTGCCAGCAAGTCCTCCGGAAACACCATATATTTT
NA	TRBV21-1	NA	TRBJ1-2	CASSKEGDRGEESYGYTF	TGTGCCAGCAGCAAAGAAGGGGACAGGGGGGAAGAGAGCTATGGCTACACCTTC
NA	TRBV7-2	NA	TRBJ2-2	CASSLELASNTGELFF	TGTGCCAGCAGCTTAGAACTAGCTTCGAACACCGGGGAGCTGTTTTTT
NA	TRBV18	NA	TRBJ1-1	CASSLNPPNTEAFF	TGTGCCAGCTCACTTAACCCCCCGAACACTGAAGCTTTCTTT
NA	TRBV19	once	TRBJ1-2	CASSISRTVYGYTF	TGTGCCAGTAGTATCTCACGAACGGTCTATGGCTACACCTTC
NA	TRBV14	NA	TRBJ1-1	CASSWSGNTEAFF	TGTGCCAGCAGTTGGTCGGGGAACACTGAAGCTTTCTTT
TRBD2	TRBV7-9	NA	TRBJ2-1	CASSLANGGAENEQFF	TGTGCCAGCAGCTTAGCGAACGGGGGGGCTGAGAATGAGCAGTTCTTC
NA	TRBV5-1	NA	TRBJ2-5	CASSPQGGGETQYF	TGCGCCAGCAGCCCCCAGGGAGGCGGGGAGACCCAGTACTTC